Following are 32 T cell receptor beta chains from one sample sequenced in a study of prognosis after radiotherapy for stage I lung cancer. Amplification of the TCR beta CDR3 (from genomic DNA) was done by two-round multiplex PCR. Gene-specific primers for each TRBV and TRBJ gene drove first-round PCR. From the multiplex PCR reads, TCRdb called clonotypes with MiXCR, one entry per CDR3 protein. The table lists over 11,000 distinct CDR3 sequences, 30% of them singletons. The source was PBMCs, collected before or after stereotactic body radiation therapy (not recorded which). The receptors come from a donor aged 50 or older with non-small cell lung cancer.

Many counts were recorded for this clonotype. This chain connects TRBV7-2 to TRBJ2-1; D uncertain. V lost 4 bases, J lost 12 bases, and 10 bases lay in between. This CDR3 is 11 amino acids long. Germline values: CDR1 SGHTA, CDR2 FQGNSA. CDR3 DNA: TGTGCCAGCAGCTCCTATATAAGGCAGTTCTTC. This encodes CASSSYIRQFF.

On this clonotype: A read error may produce the germline difference seen at one junction end. This chain joins TRBV11-2 and TRBJ2-1; 7 bases line up with TRBD2. CDR1 and CDR2 from the germline V gene are SGHAT and FQNNGV. The CDR3 loop spans 15 amino acids. The CDR3 sequence: CTSSPPLAGDNDQFF. CDR3 coding DNA: TGTACCAGCAGCCCCCCGCTTGCGGGAGACAATGATCAGTTCTTC. Looking up the rest from reference TRBV11-2 and TRBJ2-1 gives the full variable domain: EAGVAQSPRYKIIEKRQSVAFWCNPISGHATLYWYQQILGQGPKLLIQFQNNGVVDDSQLPKDRFSAERLKGVDSTLKIQPAKLEDSAVYLCTSSPPLAGDNDQFFGPGTRLTVL.

Note on this clonotype: An end of the junction does not agree with germline; a read error may underlie this. The chain recombines TRBV7-2 with TRBJ2-2; D gene ambiguous. This CDR3 contains 16 residues. Per germline, CDR1 SGHTA and CDR2 FQGNSA. The CDR3 reads CASSLMVAANTWELFF. CDR3 coding DNA: TGTGCCAGCAGCCTGATGGTGGCCGCGAACACCTGGGAGCTGTTTTTT.

In this sample, this clonotype is medium-sized (0.01 to 0.1%). The V call is TRBV2, the J call TRBJ2-7; D unresolved. In germline, CDR1 is SNHLY, CDR2 FYNNEI. This CDR3 spans 12 amino acids. The V gene lost 7 bases and the J gene lost 2 bases, with 9 bases spanning the gap. The CDR3 loop is CASTPETYEQYF. CDR3 sequence (DNA): TGTGCCAGCACGCCAGAAACCTACGAGCAGTACTTC.

This clonotype was picked up many times. V is TRBV11-2 and J is TRBJ2-5; 11 bases line up with TRBD2. Losses at the gene ends were 1 base for V and 7 bases for J; bases not matched to a gene: 11. Germline-derived CDR1 and CDR2 are SGHAT and FQNNGV. This CDR3 has 17 amino acids. CDR3 nucleotide sequence: TGTGCCAGCAGCTTAGGTGATAGCGGGGGGGCTTATGGGACCCAGTACTTC. Protein sequence: CASSLGDSGGAYGTQYF.

The chain combines TRBV28 with TRBJ2-6; no clear D gene. The CDR3 has 16 amino acids. V was trimmed by 8 bases and J by 1 base, leaving 15 bases between them. Germline V gene data show CDR1 as MDHEN and CDR2 as SYDVKM. CDR3 sequence: CASPITRESGANVLTF. In nucleotides, the CDR3 is TGTGCCAGCCCCATCACACGTGAATCTGGGGCCAACGTCCTGACTTTC.

This clonotype was detected many times. The chain couples TRBV29-1 to TRBJ2-3, with D possibly TRBD2 on 5 matching bases. The CDR3 runs to 13 residues. The V gene's germline CDR1 is SQVTM and CDR2 ANQGSEA. V lost 3 bases, J lost 1 base, and 8 bases lay in between. As DNA, the CDR3 is TGCAGCGTTGAGTGGCGGGGCACAGATACGCAGTATTTT. This translates into CSVEWRGTDTQYF.

The rearrangement joins TRBV28 to TRBJ2-1; 7 bases match TRBD2. CDR3 size: 24 residues. Germline CDR1 is MDHEN and CDR2 is SYDVKM. After removal of 3 bases from V and 1 base from J, the junction contained 30 bases not matched to a gene. Here the CDR3 DNA reads TGTGCCAGCAGTTTTGGGGGAGGGGCACATTGGGGAGAAAGCCTAGGGCTATCCTACAATGAGCAGTTCTTC. Translated: CASSFGGGAHWGESLGLSYNEQFF.

This clonotype was seen repeatedly, ten times or more. The chain couples TRBV11-2 to TRBJ2-5; TRBD1 aligns across 10 bases. The ends lost 3 bases at V and 14 bases at J; junction bases unmatched: 3. Per the germline V gene, CDR1 is SGHAT and CDR2 is FQNNGV. This CDR3 spans 11 amino acids. The chain's CDR3 is CASSFGTGVYF. The CDR3 nucleotides are TGTGCCAGCAGCTTCGGGACAGGGGTATACTTC.

In its sample, this clonotype was seen many times. This chain joins TRBV20-1 and TRBJ2-7; D unresolved. This CDR3 comprises 16 residues. Trimming removed 0 bases from V and 4 bases from J, with 19 bases in between. The germline V gene has CDR1 DFQATT and CDR2 SNEGSKA (reference sequence). CDR3 nucleotides: TGCAGTGCTAGAGACCCCGACTTTACCAGCCTTTACGAGCAGTACTTC. Amino acid sequence: CSARDPDFTSLYEQYF.

This clonotype ranks as medium-sized. CDR3 bases: TGTGCCAGCTCTCTAGCGGGGGAATCTGGGGAGCTGTTTTTT. It encodes CASSLAGESGELFF. V is TRBV6-1 and J is TRBJ2-2, with 10 positions matching TRBD2. Germline V lookup: CDR1 MNHNS, CDR2 SASEGT. Germline trimming cut 8 bases from V and 8 bases from J; bases unmatched to any gene: 8. The CDR3 runs 14 residues.

By share, this clonotype ranks as medium-sized. The chain combines TRBV6-5 with TRBJ1-2; D gene unclear. CDR1 is MNHEY and CDR2 is SVGAGI in the germline V gene. V was clipped by 0 bases and J by 4 bases, with 6 bases between them. This CDR3 spans 13 amino acids. The DNA for the CDR3 is TGTGCCAGCAGTTACTCGGGTCCCTATGGCTACACCTTC. As protein: CASSYSGPYGYTF.

This clonotype was recorded many times. V and J are TRBV6-5 and TRBJ1-2; the D is unclear. V lost 2 bases and J 2 bases, leaving 6 bases between the germline ends. Germline assignment: CDR1 MNHEY and CDR2 SVGAGI. The CDR3 is 13 amino acids. CDR3 bases: TGTGCCAGCAGTTACCTCACCAACTATGGCTACACCTTC. Translation: CASSYLTNYGYTF.

Within the sample, this clonotype is medium-sized. The rearrangement joins TRBV28 to TRBJ2-1; no reliable D call. The germline V and J ends were trimmed by 2 bases and 6 bases, with 8 bases remaining between them. The CDR3 is made up of 13 amino acids. The germline V gene has CDR1 MDHEN and CDR2 SYDVKM. The CDR3: CASSLSFLNEQFF. CDR3 bases: TGTGCCAGCAGTTTAAGTTTCCTCAATGAGCAGTTCTTC.

As to this clonotype: It is likely a read error: a sequence one base away is far more abundant. The chain combines TRBV10-3 with TRBJ2-3, with no clear D. The germline V gene has CDR1 ENHRY and CDR2 SYGVKD. V lost 3 bases and J 6 bases, leaving 10 bases between the germline ends. The CDR3 contains 13 residues. The CDR3: CAISDNSADTQYF. The CDR3 coding sequence is TGTGCCATCAGTGATAACAGTGCGGATACGCAGTATTTT.

At least ten counts were recorded for this clonotype. The V gene is TRBV5-5, the J gene TRBJ2-5, with D possibly being TRBD2 (5 bases). The V end was cut by 2 bases, the J end by 3 bases, with 14 bases between. This CDR3 comprises 15 residues. From germline, CDR1 is SGHKS and CDR2 YYEKEE (reference sequence). The CDR3 nucleotides read TGTGCCAGCAGCTTTTACGCTGGGCGGGAAGAGACCCAGTACTTC. It specifies CASSFYAGREETQYF.

This clonotype qualifies as medium-sized (0.01 to 0.1%). This sequence joins TRBV6-4 and TRBJ2-1, with 13 bases identical to TRBD2. The germline gives CDR1 MRHNA, CDR2 SNTAGT. This CDR3 region has 15 residues. The V segment lost 3 bases and the J segment 5 bases; nucleotides outside the gene matches: 1. The CDR3 sequence is CASSEGTSGNNEQFF. The CDR3 nucleotides read TGTGCCAGCAGTGAAGGGACTAGCGGGAACAATGAGCAGTTCTTC.

This clonotype was recorded only once. One junction end does not reproduce the germline sequence, and a read error may be involved. The chain couples TRBV6-1 to TRBJ2-7; TRBD1 matches at 9 bases. CDR1 MNHNS and CDR2 SASEGT come from the germline V gene. The CDR3 length is 15 residues. The CDR3, as DNA: TGTGCCAACAGTCCCTCCGGCGGACAGGGGAACGAGCAGTACTTC. As protein: CANSPSGGQGNEQYF.

In its sample, this clonotype ranks as medium-sized. V usage is TRBV28 and J usage is TRBJ1-2; D gene uncertain. The V end was cut by 3 bases, the J end by 4 bases, with 12 bases between. CDR3 length equals 14 residues. CDR1 and CDR2 from the germline V gene are MDHEN and SYDVKM. CDR3 residues: CASSFRRVSYGYTF. CDR3 sequence (DNA): TGTGCCAGCAGTTTCCGGCGGGTCTCCTATGGCTACACCTTC.

This clonotype is medium-sized by share. This chain links TRBV15 with TRBJ2-3, with unresolved D. The CDR3 loop spans 12 amino acids. V shed 3 bases and J shed 4 bases, with 5 bases lying between them. CDR1 is LNHNV and CDR2 is YYDKDF in the germline V gene (reference sequence). CDR3: CATSRQADTQYF. The CDR3 coding sequence is TGTGCCACCAGCAGGCAGGCAGATACGCAGTATTTT. Drawing the rest from reference TRBV15 and TRBJ2-3, the complete variable domain is DAMVIQNPRYQVTQFGKPVTLSCSQTLNHNVMYWYQQKSSQAPKLLFHYYDKDFNNEADTPDNFQSRRPNTSFCFLDIRSPGLGDTAMYLCATSRQADTQYFGPGTRLTVL.

By its share, this clonotype is medium-sized. V gene TRBV6-4 combines with J gene TRBJ2-7; 8 nucleotides align to TRBD2. The junction had 3 bases not matched to a gene; V was cut back by 6 bases and J by 2 bases. CDR1 is MRHNA, CDR2 SNTAGT, per germline. This CDR3 region has 13 residues. CDR3 loop: CASSRRGAYEQYF. The CDR3 nucleotides read TGTGCCAGCAGCCGGCGGGGGGCCTACGAGCAGTACTTC.

This clonotype came up many times. The CDR3, as DNA: TGTGCCAGCAGCCAGTTCATCTACGAGCAGTACTTC. Translating gives CASSQFIYEQYF. The chain links TRBV3-1 to TRBJ2-7, with D hard to call. Germline CDR1 LGHDT, CDR2 YNNKEL (reference sequence). V lost 3 bases and J lost 3, with 6 bases in between. The CDR3 covers 12 residues.

In regard to this clonotype: A far larger clone lies a single base away; this is likely a read error. This sequence joins TRBV6-8 and TRBJ2-1; TRBD2 aligns across 11 bases. The junction had 9 bases not matched to a gene; V was cut back by 6 bases and J by 2 bases. The CDR3 has 17 residues. Per the germline V gene, CDR1 is MNHGY and CDR2 is SAAAGT. The DNA of the CDR3 is TGTGCCAGCAGACAACCTAGCGGGGGGAGCGCCTACAATGAGCAGTTCTTC. Its protein is CASRQPSGGSAYNEQFF.

This clonotype appeared many times. J is TRBJ2-2 and V is TRBV5-6; a weak D match, TRBD1 (6 bases). Germline V gene sequence: CDR1 SGHDT, CDR2 YYEEEE. CDR3 length: 15 amino acids. V lost 1 base and J lost 6, with 13 bases in between. The CDR3 DNA reads as TGTGCCAGCAGCTTGTCTGCCAGGGGTGCCGGGGAGCTGTTTTTT. Translation gives CASSLSARGAGELFF.

In this sample, this clonotype turned up many times. The chain recombines TRBV2 with TRBJ1-6; no clear D gene. Germline CDR1 SNHLY, CDR2 FYNNEI. This CDR3 is 14 amino acids long. V gave up 2 bases and J gave up 7 bases, with 9 bases separating them. Here the CDR3 reads CASSEFVANSPLHF. Here the CDR3 DNA reads TGTGCCAGCAGTGAATTCGTCGCCAATTCACCCCTCCACTTT.

Note on this clonotype: A read error may account for a junction end that differs from germline. The genes are TRBV30 and TRBJ1-6; D perhaps matches TRBD1 (6 bases). This CDR3 has 15 residues. Per the germline V gene, CDR1 is GTSNPN and CDR2 is SVGIG (reference sequence). CDR3 residues: CAWAGSGHDNSPLPF. For the CDR3, the DNA is TGTGCCTGGGCGGGGTCGGGACACGATAATTCACCCCTCCCCTTT. The entire variable domain, with the rest obtained from reference TRBV30 and TRBJ1-6, is as follows: SQTIHQWPATLVQPVGSPLSLECTVEGTSNPNLYWYRQAAGRGLQLLFYSVGIGQISSEVPQNLSASRPQDRQFILSSKKLLLSDSGFYLCAWAGSGHDNSPLPFGNGTRLTVT.

This clonotype was counted at least ten times. The chain employs TRBV5-1 and TRBJ2-5; D is unresolved. The CDR3 consists of 12 residues. Germline V lookup: CDR1 SGHRS, CDR2 YFSETQ. The V gene lost 0 bases and the J gene lost 5 bases, with 5 bases spanning the gap. The CDR3: CASSLAMETQYF. CDR3 bases: TGCGCCAGCAGCTTGGCGATGGAGACCCAGTACTTC.

By proportion, this clonotype is medium-sized. The chain couples TRBV6-1 to TRBJ2-7; 9 positions match TRBD1. The V segment lost 5 bases and the J segment 3 bases; nucleotides outside the gene matches: 11. CDR1 and CDR2 (germline): MNHNS, SASEGT. The CDR3 runs 16 residues. In DNA, the CDR3 is TGTGCCAGCAGTCAACGAGGCACAGGGGGCTTCTACGAGCAGTACTTC. Translated, it gives CASSQRGTGGFYEQYF.

This clonotype showed up many times. This chain joins TRBV20-1 and TRBJ2-1; 12 bases line up with TRBD2. The J segment lost 7 bases and the V segment lost 4 bases, leaving 8 bases of the junction unmatched. The CDR3 loop spans 15 amino acids. Germline V lookup: CDR1 DFQATT, CDR2 SNEGSKA (reference sequence). The CDR3 sequence: CSAIRLAGDQNEQFF. CDR3 sequence (DNA): TGCAGTGCTATCAGACTAGCGGGAGATCAAAATGAGCAGTTCTTC.

The genes are TRBV4-1 and TRBJ2-5, with 10 bases aligning to TRBD2. The ends lost 1 base at V and 2 bases at J; junction bases unmatched: 1. Looked up from germline, CDR1 is MGHRA and CDR2 is YSYEKL. The CDR3 has 15 amino acids. CDR3 bases: TGCGCCAGCAGCCAAGGGACTAGCGGACAAGAGACCCAGTACTTC. It codes for CASSQGTSGQETQYF.

Comments on this clonotype: Compared with germline, one end of the junction differs, possibly owing to a read error. The chain employs TRBV7-2 and TRBJ2-7, with 11 bases that match TRBD2. The CDR3 has 18 residues. Germline-derived CDR1 and CDR2 are SGHTA and FQGNSA. CDR3 region: CASSLGSSGGRRGYDQYF. The CDR3 DNA follows: TGTGCCAGCAGCTTAGGATCTAGCGGGGGGCGCAGGGGGTACGATCAGTACTTC.

At least ten counts were recorded for this clonotype. The chain joins TRBV9 to TRBJ2-5; a weak D match, TRBD2 (6 bases). Germline lookup yields CDR1 SGDLS and CDR2 YYNGEE. V shed 0 bases and J shed 2 bases, with 14 bases lying between them. The length of the CDR3 is 16 residues. CDR3 loop: CASSVEVTSGQETQYF. CDR3 in DNA: TGTGCCAGCAGCGTAGAGGTCACCAGCGGGCAAGAGACCCAGTACTTC.